This paragraph reports one T cell receptor beta chain. Its antigen is still unknown. Base qualities are not provided; no much larger clone lies one nucleotide away. The sample's time point label, in plain terms: 24 weeks on oral tofacitinib. The sample's treatment or condition, from its label and the paper: oral pan-JAK inhibitor, 5-10 mg twice daily. Lesional scalp punch biopsies and peripheral blood were collected from alopecia areata patients. After PBMCs were isolated by density centrifugation and stained for CD3, CD4 and CD8, a FACSAria was used to sort CD4+ and CD8+ T cells. Libraries were made using the immunoSEQ multiplex PCR assay. RNA was extracted from all samples and reverse transcribed into cDNA as template for TCR sequencing. SuperScript III was used to make first-strand cDNA, primed with a 2:1 mix of oligo-dT and random hexamers. Amplification bias was assessed with a synthetic immune receptor repertoire, and residual bias was removed computationally. The authors' pipeline ran thus. Raw reads were preprocessed for error removal, and CDR3 was defined according to IMGT conventions as running from the conserved cysteine to phenylalanine. Clonality was calculated as 1 minus Shannon entropy normalized by log2 of the number of productive unique TCRs. Scalp TCRbeta sequences were cross-referenced with sorted blood CD4 and CD8 repertoires so that the CD4 or CD8 identity of scalp clones could be inferred. The immuneACCESS repertoire file appears here via TCRdb, limited to in-frame rearrangements. These files lack a portion of the clones; in checked studies, under half of the deficit traces to unresolved V genes, and the cause of the others is not known. V and J calls and clone size are given by that table; D and trimming were obtained from the DNA. The sample includes over 150,000 clones, with approximately 55% observed a single time. Under 14% of the sample goes to the ten largest clones.

The sample originates from a study of CD8+ T cells in alopecia areata (dated by TCRdb to the late 2010s). Context from the whole study: The treated patients, all with moderate-to-severe alopecia areata, were enrolled in an open-label pilot trial of oral tofacitinib given at 5 to 10 mg twice daily. RNA was extracted with the PAXgene miRNA kit for fixed scalp, the miRNeasy kit for PBMCs, and the RNeasy kit for mouse skin. Patients stayed on tofacitinib for 6 to 18 months and then had 6 months of follow-up off drug so that delayed response and recurrence could be assessed. Clonality in the scalp was compared among normal scalp (n=4), patchy alopecia areata scalp (n=8), and alopecia totalis/universalis scalp (n=8). TCRbeta CDR3 regions were amplified by immunoSEQ multiplex PCR with 35 Vbeta forward and 13 Jbeta reverse primers. Disease severity in treated patients was measured with the SALT score, which quantifies the percentage of affected scalp surface area. Human TCRbeta sequencing covered scalp tissue and sorted CD4+ and CD8+ peripheral blood T cells from patchy and totalis/universalis alopecia areata patients and healthy controls. Tofacitinib-treated patients had biopsies at baseline and at 4 and 24 weeks of treatment, with a later scalp biopsy in several patients. In both human patients and the C3H/HeJ mouse model, the study applied high-throughput TCRbeta sequencing to look at T cell clonal expansion in alopecia areata. Overall study outcomes, separate from this receptor: Scalp clonality and the number of expanded CD8+ clones among the top 100 scalp clones were significantly decreased by tofacitinib. Higher clonality and more expanded CD8+ clones were observed in lesional scalp than in normal scalp, particularly in alopecia totalis/universalis, a finding suggestive of antigenic drive. Compared with mice, TCR sequences shared between patients were less clear, possibly partly because of HLA diversity across the patient population. Many expanded lesional clones persisted in scalp and blood during tofacitinib treatment, which may partly explain relapse after stopping treatment. Because the treated cohort was small and had just a single nonresponder, larger studies are needed to establish links between baseline CD8+ expansion and response. Unlike mouse skin, which is dominated by gammadelta T cells, normal human skin has resident alphabeta T cells that are also sequenced, and this complicates analysis of the scalp TCR repertoire.

Material: CD8+ T cells sorted from blood, obtained at week 24, from a patient treated with tofacitinib. The TCR comes from a human donor with alopecia areata.

The DNA sequence reads TGCGCCAGCAGCCAAGGAGAGGAAGCTTTCTTT. Translated, it gives CASSQGEEAFF. The chain joins TRBV4-1 to TRBJ1-1, with an unclear D gene assignment. The CDR3 sequence holds 11 residues, the cysteine and phenylalanine included. The retained sequence is limited to the CDR3, 33 bases, with the frame set at the first base. V gives up 1 base and J gives up 8 bases, and the segment between their germline ends measures 5 bases. The CDR1 and CDR2 encoded by the germline V gene are MGHRA and YSYEKL.